The 20 T cell receptor beta chains given below trace back to one sample, sequenced in a study of T-cell reconstitution after alpha-beta-depleted transplantation in children. The TCRbeta library was prepared with unique molecular identifiers. TCRdb ran MiXCR on the PCR reads and lists one entry per CDR3 protein. The data contain 350,000 to 500,000 distinct CDR3 sequences, around 46% of them singletons. Specimen: PBMCs, collected before TCRalphabeta/CD19-depleted stem cell transplant. Receptor source: a girl aged 2 to 10 with aplastic anemia, due to receive a stem cell transplant.

The chain combines TRBV5-1 with TRBJ1-1; D not resolved. The length of the CDR3 is 18 residues. Germline CDR1 is SGHRS and CDR2 is YFSETQ. V lost 1 base to trimming and J lost 0 bases, with 19 bases between them. Here the CDR3 DNA reads TGCGCCAGCAGCTTGCGAGCCAGCGCAGGACCAATGAACACTGAAGCTTTCTTT. Residues: CASSLRASAGPMNTEAFF.

This clonotype was recorded many times. The chain carries TRBV9 and TRBJ2-1; perhaps TRBD2 as D (7 bases). The CDR3 totals 14 residues. The germline V and J ends were trimmed by 0 bases and 9 bases, with 13 bases remaining between them. CDR1 and CDR2 (germline): SGDLS, YYNGEE. CDR3 residues: CASSVGWGGTEQFF. The DNA of the CDR3 is TGTGCCAGCAGCGTAGGATGGGGGGGCACTGAGCAGTTCTTC.

This clonotype was detected a few times. The V and J genes are TRBV20-1 and TRBJ2-5; 7 bases map to TRBD2. With V trimmed by 3 bases and J by 4 bases, 11 bases remained unmatched. Germline lookup yields CDR1 DFQATT and CDR2 SNEGSKA (reference sequence). The CDR3 extends over 15 amino acids. CDR3 DNA: TGCAGTGCTAGGACCCTGACTAGCATTGCAGAGACCCAGTACTTC. Translation: CSARTLTSIAETQYF.

The genes are TRBV12-3 or TRBV12-4 and TRBJ2-1; no clear D. Trimming removed 4 bases from V and 6 bases from J, with 13 bases in between. The CDR3 length is 14 residues. The DNA of the CDR3 is TGTGCCAGCAGTTCTACCCTGGCTACCAATGAGCAGTTCTTC. The encoded protein is CASSSTLATNEQFF.

J is TRBJ2-1 and V is TRBV11-1, with 13 bases fitting TRBD2. The V and J ends lost 5 bases and 10 bases, in that order; junction bases with no gene match: 2. The CDR3 is made up of 13 amino acids. Germline assignment: CDR1 SGHAT and CDR2 FQDESV (reference sequence). CDR3 sequence (DNA): TGTGCCAGCAGCCTGACTAGCGGGAGGGAGCAGTTCTTC. Translation: CASSLTSGREQFF.

The genes are TRBV12-3 or TRBV12-4 and TRBJ2-7, with D perhaps matching TRBD1 or TRBD2 (5 bases each). V dropped 2 bases and J dropped 2 bases, with 10 bases sitting between them. The CDR3 is 14 residues long. CDR3 region: CASSLWDGPYEQYF. The CDR3 DNA sequence: TGTGCCAGCAGTTTATGGGACGGACCCTACGAGCAGTACTTC.

This clonotype was detected only once. The chain joins TRBV20-1 to TRBJ1-1, with 10 bases that match TRBD1. The CDR3 consists of 13 residues. V was pared by 6 bases and J by 5 bases, with 6 bases of the junction left unmatched. Germline CDR1 DFQATT, CDR2 SNEGSKA (reference sequence). CDR3 protein: CSANDRGRTEAFF. CDR3 sequence (DNA): TGCAGTGCCAACGACAGGGGGCGGACTGAAGCTTTCTTT.

The chain couples TRBV20-1 to TRBJ1-2; D is possibly TRBD1 (5 bases). Germline CDR1 reads DFQATT; CDR2 reads SNEGSKA (reference sequence). The V end lost 4 bases, the J end lost 3 bases, and 18 bases lay between the germline ends. The CDR3 covers 15 residues. Here the CDR3 reads CSATITRDGDYGYTF. The CDR3 nucleotides are TGCAGTGCTACGATAACCCGGGACGGAGACTATGGCTACACCTTC.

V is TRBV5-1 and J is TRBJ2-3, with no clear D. Trimming left V 3 bases short and J 5 bases short, with 19 bases between. Germline CDR1 is SGHRS and CDR2 is YFSETQ. The CDR3 length is 16 residues. CDR3 coding DNA: TGCGCCAGCAGCTGGGCCCCGGCCTCGGTGAGAGATACGCAGTATTTT. The encoded protein is CASSWAPASVRDTQYF.

This chain uses TRBV7-2 with TRBJ1-6, with 7 bases fitting TRBD1. CDR3 length: 16 residues. Trimming at V came to 5 bases and at J to 9 bases, leaving 13 bases not matched to a gene. Germline values: CDR1 SGHTA, CDR2 FQGNSA. The CDR3 DNA follows: TGTGCCAGCAGCGCACAGGGGAAGACTAGGAGTTCACCCCTCCACTTT. Its translation: CASSAQGKTRSSPLHF.

The V gene is TRBV5-1, the J gene TRBJ1-1; no definite D call. Trimming took 0 bases from V and 1 from J, leaving 16 bases between them. Germline-derived CDR1 and CDR2 are SGHRS and YFSETQ. There are 17 residues in the CDR3. CDR3 protein: CASSLARFLDRNTEAFF. The CDR3 region has the DNA TGCGCCAGCAGCTTGGCCAGGTTTCTTGACCGGAACACTGAAGCTTTCTTT.

The rearrangement links TRBV20-1 to TRBJ2-7, with TRBD2 as a possible D gene (5 bases). CDR1 DFQATT and CDR2 SNEGSKA come from the germline V gene (reference sequence). The CDR3 consists of 14 residues. Deletions cut 3 bases from V and 4 bases from J, with 16 bases between. The DNA for the CDR3 is TGCAGTGCTAGGCCCGCTCCTAGGGAGTACGAGCAGTACTTC. It specifies CSARPAPREYEQYF.

The chain couples TRBV7-8 to TRBJ2-3, with 7 bases fitting TRBD1. Trimming cost V 5 bases and J 0 bases; bases outside gene matches: 8. The CDR3 contains 16 residues. The germline gives CDR1 SGHVS, CDR2 FQNEAQ. The CDR3 loop reads CASSPRDSASTDTQYF. CDR3 nucleotide sequence: TGTGCCAGCAGCCCCCGGGACAGTGCTAGCACAGATACGCAGTATTTT.

This clonotype was detected only a few times. The chain joins TRBV5-1 to TRBJ2-3, with D possibly being TRBD2 (6 bases). The CDR3 covers 16 residues. The germline V gene encodes CDR1 SGHRS and CDR2 YFSETQ. Trimming removed 0 bases from V and 3 bases from J, with 14 bases in between. DNA of the CDR3: TGCGCCAGCAGCTTGGACCGCGGGATCCGTACAGATACGCAGTATTTT. It translates to CASSLDRGIRTDTQYF.

This chain joins TRBV12-3 or TRBV12-4 and TRBJ1-2, with 7 nucleotides matching TRBD1. The CDR3 runs to 13 residues. V gave up 6 bases and J gave up 14 bases; unmatched junction bases: 15. The CDR3 loop reads CASSPIRYPDRTF. The CDR3 bases are TGTGCCAGCAGCCCCATAAGATACCCGGACAGGACCTTC.

This chain uses TRBV20-1 with TRBJ2-5; 7 bases line up with TRBD1. The germline gives CDR1 DFQATT, CDR2 SNEGSKA (reference sequence). The CDR3 spans 14 residues. J lost 3 bases, V lost 6 bases, and 10 bases had no gene match. This CDR3 is CSARRTGTEETQYF. The CDR3 DNA follows: TGCAGTGCCAGAAGGACAGGCACAGAAGAGACCCAGTACTTC.

This clonotype has a count of ten or more. The V and J genes are TRBV20-1 and TRBJ2-7; TRBD2 agrees at 9 bases. Germline V lookup: CDR1 DFQATT, CDR2 SNEGSKA (reference sequence). V shed 7 bases, J shed 2 bases, and the junction held 0 bases outside the gene matches. The CDR3 has 11 residues. CDR3 sequence reads: CSGLAAYEQYF. In DNA form, the CDR3 reads TGCAGTGGACTAGCGGCCTACGAGCAGTACTTC.

V gene TRBV20-1 combines with J gene TRBJ1-5, with D maybe TRBD1 (5 bases). Trimming removed 5 bases at V and 4 bases at J, with 12 bases between. In germline, CDR1 is DFQATT, CDR2 SNEGSKA (reference sequence). CDR3 size: 13 residues. The CDR3 region has the DNA TGCAGTGCTCCCAAGGGACTTAATCAGCCCCAGCATTTT. This sequence encodes CSAPKGLNQPQHF.

In DNA form, the CDR3 reads TGCAGCGTTGTCTGGGGACTTGATTACCAAGAGACCCAGTACTTC. Translation gives CSVVWGLDYQETQYF. The rearrangement joins TRBV29-1 to TRBJ2-5, with D possibly TRBD2 on 6 matching bases. Germline loops: CDR1 SQVTM, CDR2 ANQGSEA. The CDR3 length is 15 residues. Trimming pared 4 bases from V and 0 bases from J, leaving 15 bases between.

The V call is TRBV5-1, the J call TRBJ2-7; TRBD1 matches 7 bases. The germline V gene has CDR1 SGHRS and CDR2 YFSETQ. After removal of 0 bases from V and 2 bases from J, the junction contained 5 bases not matched to a gene. The CDR3 has 15 amino acids. The CDR3 spells CASSLGRTGPYEQYF. The CDR3 nucleotides are TGCGCCAGCAGCTTGGGCCGGACAGGACCCTACGAGCAGTACTTC.